These 8 T cell receptor beta chains were all obtained from the same sample, sequenced in a study of cytomegalovirus exposure and HLA in healthy donors. The assay was immunoSEQ multiplex PCR, and TCRdb's table has in-frame clones only and misses some. The table shows 150,000 to 200,000 clones, with 86% occurring only once. The sequencing input was PBMCs. Receptor source: a man aged 18 to 35 in good health and CMV-seropositive.

The rearrangement uses TRBV13 and TRBJ2-5; TRBD1 matches 8 bases. From germline, CDR1 is PRHDT and CDR2 FYEKMQ (reference sequence). Germline trimming cut 6 bases from V and 3 bases from J; bases unmatched to any gene: 9. This CDR3 spans 15 amino acids. The CDR3 here is CASRGRRTGKETQYF. In nucleotides, the CDR3 is TGTGCCAGCAGAGGACGTCGGACAGGGAAAGAGACCCAGTACTTC.

J is TRBJ1-2 and V is TRBV5-4, with 9 bases aligning to TRBD1. Trimming took 0 bases from V and 5 from J; bases not matched to a gene: 2. In germline, CDR1 is SGHNT, CDR2 YYREEE (reference sequence). The CDR3 extends over 14 amino acids. The CDR3 coding sequence is TGTGCCAGCAGCTTGGACAGGGGGCGTTATGGCTACACCTTC. As protein: CASSLDRGRYGYTF. Using reference TRBV5-4 and TRBJ1-2 for the parts outside the CDR3, the full variable domain is ETGVTQSPTHLIKTRGQQVTLRCSSQSGHNTVSWYQQALGQGPQFIFQYYREEENGRGNFPPRFSGLQFPNYSSELNVNALELDDSALYLCASSLDRGRYGYTFGSGTRLTVV.

This rearrangement joins TRBV25-1 to TRBJ2-7; D remains unclear. Germline V gene sequence: CDR1 MGHDK, CDR2 SYGVNS. V was trimmed by 5 bases and J by 3 bases, leaving 11 bases between them. CDR3 length equals 13 residues. For the CDR3, the DNA is TGTGCCAGCAGTACCACAGTGAACTACGAGCAGTACTTC. It yields the protein CASSTTVNYEQYF.

This chain connects TRBV7-3 to TRBJ2-2; 11 nucleotides match TRBD1. The CDR3 length is 14 residues. The germline V gene encodes CDR1 SGHTA and CDR2 FQGTGA. V shed 5 bases, J shed 6 bases, and the junction held 2 bases outside the gene matches. The CDR3 nucleotides are TGTGCCAGCAGCACGGGACAGGGGGCCGGGGAGCTGTTTTTT. Protein product: CASSTGQGAGELFF.

In its sample, this clone was seen a few times. The chain has TRBV29-1 and TRBJ2-7; 12 nucleotides align to TRBD2. The J segment lost 2 bases and the V segment lost 6 bases, leaving 5 bases of the junction unmatched. CDR3 size: 14 residues. Germline CDR1 and CDR2: SQVTM and ANQGSEA. CDR3 nucleotide sequence: TGCAGCGTGATGAGACTAGCGGGAGCCTACGAGCAGTACTTC. It yields the protein CSVMRLAGAYEQYF.

J is TRBJ2-1 and V is TRBV4-1; 12 bases align to TRBD2. Germline trimming cut 3 bases from V and 9 bases from J; bases unmatched to any gene: 3. The CDR3 is 14 residues long. Germline assignment: CDR1 MGHRA and CDR2 YSYEKL. CDR3 sequence reads: CASSQASGGGEQFF. Here the CDR3 DNA reads TGCGCCAGCAGCCAGGCTAGCGGGGGGGGTGAGCAGTTCTTC.

The chain carries TRBV6-1 and TRBJ1-1; maybe TRBD1 (6 bases). Trimming took off 7 bases at V and 2 bases at J, with 14 bases between the two ends. Per germline, CDR1 MNHNS and CDR2 SASEGT. There are 14 residues in the CDR3. The CDR3 coding sequence is TGTGCCAGCACCAAACAGGGTTTTAACACTGAAGCTTTCTTT. Protein sequence: CASTKQGFNTEAFF.

V usage is TRBV28 and J usage is TRBJ2-7, with TRBD2 matching over 9 bases. Germline-derived CDR1 and CDR2 are MDHEN and SYDVKM. V trimming: 1 base; J trimming: 4 bases; junction bases outside the gene matches: 5. This CDR3 has 15 residues. The CDR3 loop is CASSLSSGITYEQYF. Here the CDR3 DNA reads TGTGCCAGCAGTTTATCTAGCGGGATTACTTACGAGCAGTACTTC.